This T cell receptor (beta chain) came from a study of OX40 agonist ivuxolimab in advanced cancers. Study-wide background: Every 2 weeks, patients received ivuxolimab intravenously, dosed at 0.01 to 10 mg/kg.

The study, taken as a whole, reports: Blood T cells, both CD4+ and CD8+, expanded clonally by week 6 at 0.1 to 3.0 mg/kg.

The sample holds one count of this clone. As yet, its antigen is unknown. V lost 3 bases, J lost 0 bases, and 9 bases lay in between. Germline lookup yields CDR1 LNHDA and CDR2 SQIVND (reference sequence). CDR3 length equals 15 residues. Only in-frame clones appear in the TCRdb table, and some are missing; sequencing was by immunoSEQ multiplex PCR. The sample has around 81,000 clones, around 80% seen once; the top ten hold around 6.6%. This chain links TRBV19 with TRBJ1-5; D possibly corresponds to TRBD1 (6 bases). Sequencing used CD4+ or CD8+ T cells sorted from blood, obtained in a trial of the OX40 agonist ivuxolimab. The source is an adult with an advanced solid tumor such as melanoma, head and neck, liver or kidney cancer. For the CDR3, the DNA is TGTGCCAGTAGTATTAGGGGGGGTAGCAATCAGCCCCAGCATTTT. Amino acid sequence: CASSIRGGSNQPQHF.